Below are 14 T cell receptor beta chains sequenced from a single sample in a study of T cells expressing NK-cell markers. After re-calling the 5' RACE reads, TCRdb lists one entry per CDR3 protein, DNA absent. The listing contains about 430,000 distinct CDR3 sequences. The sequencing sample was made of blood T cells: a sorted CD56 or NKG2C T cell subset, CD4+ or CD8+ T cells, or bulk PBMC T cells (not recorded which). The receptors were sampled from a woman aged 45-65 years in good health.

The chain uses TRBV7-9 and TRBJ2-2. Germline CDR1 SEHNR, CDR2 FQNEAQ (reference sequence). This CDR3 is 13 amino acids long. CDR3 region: CASLPNGSGELFF.

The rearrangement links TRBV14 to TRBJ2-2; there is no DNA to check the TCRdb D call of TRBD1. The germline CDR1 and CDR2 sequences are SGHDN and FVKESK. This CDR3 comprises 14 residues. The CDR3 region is CASSQDWGDGELFF.

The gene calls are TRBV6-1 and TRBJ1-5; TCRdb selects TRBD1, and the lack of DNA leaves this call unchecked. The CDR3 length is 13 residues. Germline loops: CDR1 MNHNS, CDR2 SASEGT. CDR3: CASSEWARQPQHF.

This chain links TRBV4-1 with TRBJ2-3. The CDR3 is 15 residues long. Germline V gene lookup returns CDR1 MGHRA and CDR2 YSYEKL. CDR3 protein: CASSQELGLRDTQYF.

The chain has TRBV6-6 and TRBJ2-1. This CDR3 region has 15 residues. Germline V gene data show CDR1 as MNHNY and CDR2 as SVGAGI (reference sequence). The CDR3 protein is CASRVSGRSDNEQFF.

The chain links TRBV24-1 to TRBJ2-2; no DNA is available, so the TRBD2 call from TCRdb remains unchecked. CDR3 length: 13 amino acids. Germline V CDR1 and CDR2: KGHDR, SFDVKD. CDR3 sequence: CATSAGRAGELFF.

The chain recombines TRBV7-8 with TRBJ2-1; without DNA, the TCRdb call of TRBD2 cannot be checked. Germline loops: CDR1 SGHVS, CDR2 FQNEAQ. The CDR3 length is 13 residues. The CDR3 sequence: CASWTIRNNEQFF.

The CDR3 spells CASSARVYGYTF. The rearrangement joins TRBV6-1 to TRBJ1-2. Germline V lookup: CDR1 MNHNS, CDR2 SASEGT. The CDR3 totals 12 residues.

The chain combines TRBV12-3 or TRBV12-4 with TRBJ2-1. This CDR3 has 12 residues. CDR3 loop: CASASLRNEQFF.

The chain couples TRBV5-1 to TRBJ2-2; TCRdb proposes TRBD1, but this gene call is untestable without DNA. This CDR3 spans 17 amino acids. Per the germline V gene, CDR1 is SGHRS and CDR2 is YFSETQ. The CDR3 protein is CASSSSGLPGATGELFF.

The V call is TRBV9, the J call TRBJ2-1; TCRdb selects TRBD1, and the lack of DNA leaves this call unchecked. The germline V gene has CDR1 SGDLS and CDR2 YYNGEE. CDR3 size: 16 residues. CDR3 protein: CASSVDPGRGNGEQFF. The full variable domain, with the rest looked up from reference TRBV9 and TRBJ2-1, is DSGVTQTPKHLITATGQRVTLRCSPRSGDLSVYWYQQSLDQGLQFLIQYYNGEERAKGNILERFSAQQFPDLHSELNLSSLELGDSALYFCASSVDPGRGNGEQFFGPGTRLTVL.

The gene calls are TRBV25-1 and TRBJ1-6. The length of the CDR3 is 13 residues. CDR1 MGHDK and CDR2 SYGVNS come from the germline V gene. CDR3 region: CASSRTSNSPLHF.

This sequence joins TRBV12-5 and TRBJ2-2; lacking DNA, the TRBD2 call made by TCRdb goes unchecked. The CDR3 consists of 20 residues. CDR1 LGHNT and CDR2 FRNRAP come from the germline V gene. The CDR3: CASGLAMAAASGMVTGELFF.

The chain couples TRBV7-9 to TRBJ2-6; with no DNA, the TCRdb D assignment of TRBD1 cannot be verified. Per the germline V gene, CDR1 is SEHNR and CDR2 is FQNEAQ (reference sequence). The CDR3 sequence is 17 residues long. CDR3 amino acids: CASSFSTGISGANVLTF.